This TCR beta chain was documented in a study of T-cell memory formation after mild COVID-19. For the study at large: Largely, the TCR clusters proved donor specific. Study-wide findings and caveats: Confirmation was lacking for SARS-CoV-2 specificity of second-wave clones that peaked on day 37.

In regard to this clonotype: Its specificity is not known.

TCRdb re-called the 5' RACE reads with MiXCR, one entry per CDR3 protein. The repertoire has fewer than 550,000 distinct CDR3 sequences, around 18% of them found once; the top ten carry 8.4%. This receptor was identified in an adult woman who had mild COVID-19 (a few samples of this study predate the infection). Cell type and time point are not known. Material for sequencing was PBMCs or a T cell subset sorted from them (not recorded which).

CDR3 DNA: TGTGCCAGCAGCGGCCGGCGGGACAGCCAAGAGACCCAGTACTTC. As protein: CASSGRRDSQETQYF. The rearrangement uses TRBV13 and TRBJ2-5; D is possibly TRBD1 (7 bases). This CDR3 has 15 residues. Germline loops: CDR1 PRHDT, CDR2 FYEKMQ (reference sequence). The V gene lost 5 bases and the J gene lost 1 base, with 14 bases spanning the gap.